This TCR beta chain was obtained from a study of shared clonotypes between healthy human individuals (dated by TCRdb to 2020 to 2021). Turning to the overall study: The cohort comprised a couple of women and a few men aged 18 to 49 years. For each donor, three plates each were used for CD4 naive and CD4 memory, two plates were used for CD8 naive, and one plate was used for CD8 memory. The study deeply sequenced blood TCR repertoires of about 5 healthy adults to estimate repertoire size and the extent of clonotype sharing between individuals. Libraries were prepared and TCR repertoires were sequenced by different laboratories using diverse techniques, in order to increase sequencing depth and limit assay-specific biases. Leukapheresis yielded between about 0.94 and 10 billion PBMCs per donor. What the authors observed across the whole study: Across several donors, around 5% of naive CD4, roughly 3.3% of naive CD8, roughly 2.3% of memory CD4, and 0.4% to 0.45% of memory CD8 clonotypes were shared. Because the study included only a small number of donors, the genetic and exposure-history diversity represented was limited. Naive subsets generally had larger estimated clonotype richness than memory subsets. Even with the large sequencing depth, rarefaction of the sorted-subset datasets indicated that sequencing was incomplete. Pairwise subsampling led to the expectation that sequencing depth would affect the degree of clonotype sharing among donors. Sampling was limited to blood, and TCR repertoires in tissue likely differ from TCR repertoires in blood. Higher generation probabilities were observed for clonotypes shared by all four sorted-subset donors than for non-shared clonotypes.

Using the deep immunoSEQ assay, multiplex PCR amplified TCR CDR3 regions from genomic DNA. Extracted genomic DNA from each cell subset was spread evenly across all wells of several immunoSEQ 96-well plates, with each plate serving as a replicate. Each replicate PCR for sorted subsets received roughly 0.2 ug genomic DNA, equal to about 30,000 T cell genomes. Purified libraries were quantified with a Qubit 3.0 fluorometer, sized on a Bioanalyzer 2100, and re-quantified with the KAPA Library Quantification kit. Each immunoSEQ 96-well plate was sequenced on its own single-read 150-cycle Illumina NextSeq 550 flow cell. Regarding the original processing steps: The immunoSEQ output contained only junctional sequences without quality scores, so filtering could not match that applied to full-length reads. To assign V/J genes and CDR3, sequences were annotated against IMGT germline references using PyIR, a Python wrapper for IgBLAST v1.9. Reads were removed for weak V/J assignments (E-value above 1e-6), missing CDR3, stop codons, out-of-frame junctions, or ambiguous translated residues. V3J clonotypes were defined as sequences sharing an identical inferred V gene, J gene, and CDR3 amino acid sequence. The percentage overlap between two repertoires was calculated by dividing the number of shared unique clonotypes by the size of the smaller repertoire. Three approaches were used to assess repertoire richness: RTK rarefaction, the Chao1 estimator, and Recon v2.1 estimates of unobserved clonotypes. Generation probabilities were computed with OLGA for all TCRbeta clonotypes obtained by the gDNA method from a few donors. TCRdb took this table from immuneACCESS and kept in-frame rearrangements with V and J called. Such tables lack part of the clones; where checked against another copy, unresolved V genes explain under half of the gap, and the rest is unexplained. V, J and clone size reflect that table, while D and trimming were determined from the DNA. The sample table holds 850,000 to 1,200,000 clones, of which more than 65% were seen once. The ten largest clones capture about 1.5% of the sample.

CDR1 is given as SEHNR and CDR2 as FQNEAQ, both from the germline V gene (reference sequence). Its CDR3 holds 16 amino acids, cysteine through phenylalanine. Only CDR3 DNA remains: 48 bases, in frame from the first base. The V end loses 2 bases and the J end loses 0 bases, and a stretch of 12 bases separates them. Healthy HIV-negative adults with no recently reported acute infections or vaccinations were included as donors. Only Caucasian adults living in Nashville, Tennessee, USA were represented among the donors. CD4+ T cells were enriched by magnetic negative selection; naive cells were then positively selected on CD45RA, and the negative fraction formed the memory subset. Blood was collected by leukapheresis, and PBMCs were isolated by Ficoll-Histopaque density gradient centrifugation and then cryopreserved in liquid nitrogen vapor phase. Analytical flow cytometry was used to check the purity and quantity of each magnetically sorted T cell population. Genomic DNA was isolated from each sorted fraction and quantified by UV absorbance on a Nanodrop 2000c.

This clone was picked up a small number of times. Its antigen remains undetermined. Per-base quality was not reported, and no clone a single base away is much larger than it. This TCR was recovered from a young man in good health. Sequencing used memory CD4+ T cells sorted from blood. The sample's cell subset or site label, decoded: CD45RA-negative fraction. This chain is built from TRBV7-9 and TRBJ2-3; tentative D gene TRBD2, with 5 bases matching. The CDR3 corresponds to CASSLLLRTSTDTQYF. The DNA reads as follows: TGTGCCAGCAGCTTATTGTTGCGGACTAGCACAGATACGCAGTATTTT.